These 25 T cell receptor beta chains came from one sample sequenced in a study of radiation and T cells in renal cell carcinoma (dated by TCRdb to 2020 to 2021). In light of the paper, this sample's time point label describes: blood 4 weeks post-SBRT, at nephrectomy. In light of the paper, this sample's treatment or condition label describes: 15 Gy SBRT to primary tumor, nephrectomy 4 weeks later. Library method: the immunoSEQ multiplex PCR assay. The source is immuneACCESS, and TCRdb retained only in-frame sequences with V and J called. Part of the clones is not carried over; for the studies checked, unresolved V genes explain less than half of this, and the remainder is unexplained. The sample table holds under 200,000 clones, of which around 89% were seen once. The ten biggest clones cover around 10% of the sample. Sequences were derived from blood, sampled from a patient whose treatment included radiotherapy and nephrectomy. All receptors derive from a woman between 45 and 60 years old with renal cell carcinoma.

This clone was observed a single time. The J gene is TRBJ2-7, the V gene TRBV2; perhaps TRBD2 as D (5 bases). The CDR3 sequence is 13 residues long. Trimming pared 6 bases from V and 3 bases from J, leaving 12 bases between. CDR1 and CDR2 (germline): SNHLY, FYNNEI. CDR3 protein: CASRSGVLYEQYF. CDR3 bases: TGTGCCAGCAGGTCCGGGGTCCTCTACGAGCAGTACTTC. The full variable domain, rest sourced from reference TRBV2 and TRBJ2-7, is EPEVTQTPSHQVTQMGQEVILRCVPISNHLYFYWYRQILGQKVEFLVSFYNNEISEKSEIFDDQFSVERPDGSNFTLKIRSTKLEDSAMYFCASRSGVLYEQYFGPGTRLTVT.

The V gene is TRBV7-2, the J gene TRBJ1-2; maybe TRBD1 (5 bases). Germline loops: CDR1 SGHTA, CDR2 FQGNSA. The CDR3 totals 13 residues. The V end was cut by 6 bases, the J end by 6 bases, with 14 bases between. This CDR3 reads CASRTSGHDGYTF. The CDR3 DNA follows: TGTGCCAGCAGAACCTCTGGACACGATGGCTACACCTTC.

This chain connects TRBV7-8 to TRBJ2-5, with D unresolved. The V end lost 3 bases, the J end lost 1 base, and 6 bases lay between the germline ends. This CDR3 comprises 13 residues. Per the germline V gene, CDR1 is SGHVS and CDR2 is FQNEAQ. CDR3 sequence: CASSLTLQETQYF. CDR3 nucleotide sequence: TGTGCCAGCAGCTTGACTCTCCAAGAGACCCAGTACTTC.

V and J are TRBV19 and TRBJ2-1; a possible D gene is TRBD2 (6 bases). The CDR3 has 12 amino acids. Trimming left V 5 bases short and J 10 bases short, with 12 bases between. CDR1 LNHDA and CDR2 SQIVND come from the germline V gene (reference sequence). CDR3 DNA: TGTGCCAGTAGTTTCTGGGGGAGGGAGCAGTTCTTC. Residues: CASSFWGREQFF.

The chain links TRBV16 to TRBJ1-2; 9 bases align to TRBD1. The J segment lost 8 bases and the V segment lost 3 bases, leaving 10 bases of the junction unmatched. Germline CDR1 KGHSY, CDR2 FQNENV. CDR3 length equals 15 residues. CDR3 loop: CASSQYLQGALGYTF. For the CDR3, the DNA is TGTGCCAGCAGCCAGTACCTACAGGGGGCGTTGGGCTACACCTTC.

The rearrangement links TRBV19 to TRBJ1-1; the D gene is possibly TRBD1 (5 bases). Trimming shortened V by 9 bases and J by 1 base, and 15 bases separated the two germline ends. From germline, CDR1 is LNHDA and CDR2 SQIVND (reference sequence). CDR3 length: 14 residues. DNA of the CDR3: TGTGCCAGCGAAATGGGACGGACGAACACTGAAGCTTTCTTT. This codes for CASEMGRTNTEAFF. Drawing the rest from reference TRBV19 and TRBJ1-1, the complete variable domain is DGGITQSPKYLFRKEGQNVTLSCEQNLNHDAMYWYRQDPGQGLRLIYYSQIVNDFQKGDIAEGYSVSREKKESFPLTVTSAQKNPTAFYLCASEMGRTNTEAFFGQGTRLTVV.

This chain links TRBV25-1 with TRBJ1-3; D is ambiguous. The CDR3 is made up of 15 amino acids. CDR1 is MGHDK and CDR2 is SYGVNS in the germline V gene. V was cut by 3 bases and J by 0 bases, with 9 bases left in between. The CDR3 coding sequence is TGTGCCAGCAGTGAGGCTAATCTCTCTGGAAACACCATATATTTT. Translating gives CASSEANLSGNTIYF.

The chain carries TRBV7-3 and TRBJ1-1, with a weak D call TRBD1 (5 bases). CDR1 and CDR2 (germline): SGHTA, FQGTGA. V lost 2 bases, J lost 0 bases, and 10 bases lay in between. The CDR3 has 15 residues. DNA of the CDR3: TGTGCCAGCAGCTTATTGGGGGGATTGAACACTGAAGCTTTCTTT. This sequence encodes CASSLLGGLNTEAFF.

This chain connects TRBV6-4 to TRBJ1-1, with D tentatively TRBD1 (6 bases). Per the germline V gene, CDR1 is MRHNA and CDR2 is SNTAGT. CDR3 length equals 13 residues. Trimming shortened V by 5 bases and J by 4 bases, and 11 bases separated the two germline ends. The CDR3 DNA sequence: TGTGCCAGCAGTATTGACAGGACCACTGAAGCTTTCTTT. This sequence encodes CASSIDRTTEAFF.

The rearrangement uses TRBV2 and TRBJ2-2; possible D gene TRBD1, 6 bases. Trimming shortened V by 5 bases and J by 1 base, and 11 bases separated the two germline ends. Germline loops: CDR1 SNHLY, CDR2 FYNNEI. The CDR3 is 15 residues long. CDR3 nucleotides: TGTGCCAGCAGTTTAGGACAGCTGAACACCGGGGAGCTGTTTTTT. This encodes CASSLGQLNTGELFF.

The genes are TRBV4-1 and TRBJ1-4, with D perhaps TRBD1 (6 bases). V lost 3 bases and J lost 8, with 16 bases in between. This CDR3 has 15 residues. Germline-derived CDR1 and CDR2 are MGHRA and YSYEKL. The CDR3 region has the DNA TGCGCCAGCAGCCAGCAGGGGCGTGTTGGGGAAAAACTGTTTTTT. Amino acid sequence: CASSQQGRVGEKLFF.

The V call is TRBV4-1, the J call TRBJ1-5; 10 bases agree with TRBD1. CDR3 length: 17 amino acids. J gave up 7 bases and V 1 base, and 10 bases lay outside the gene matches. Germline-derived CDR1 and CDR2 are MGHRA and YSYEKL. CDR3 region: CASSQGPDRGLKQPQHF. The CDR3 DNA reads as TGCGCCAGCAGCCAAGGGCCAGACAGGGGGCTAAAGCAGCCCCAGCATTTT.

CDR3 nucleotides: TGTGCCAGCAGTGCACAGGGGGTGGTCAATCAGCCCCAGCATTTT. Encoded protein: CASSAQGVVNQPQHF. This sequence joins TRBV2 and TRBJ1-5; the match to TRBD1 covers 8 bases. This CDR3 comprises 15 residues. The germline CDR1 and CDR2 sequences are SNHLY and FYNNEI. V shed 4 bases and J 3 bases; nucleotides not matched to a gene: 5.

V gene TRBV5-1 combines with J gene TRBJ1-4, with D uncertain. Germline CDR1 is SGHRS and CDR2 is YFSETQ. The V end was cut by 1 base, the J end by 4 bases, with 8 bases between. This CDR3 has 14 amino acids. The CDR3 here is CASSLKGGNEKLFF. Written as DNA, the CDR3 is TGCGCCAGCAGCTTGAAGGGTGGTAATGAAAAACTGTTTTTT.

This clone was observed a handful of times. The gene calls are TRBV19 and TRBJ1-1; D uncertain. The CDR3 consists of 13 residues. The V gene's germline CDR1 is LNHDA and CDR2 SQIVND (reference sequence). V was cut by 6 bases and J by 3 bases, with 11 bases left in between. The DNA of the CDR3 is TGTGCCAGTAGCCCCCTTCCCTACACTGAAGCTTTCTTT. This translates into CASSPLPYTEAFF. Variable domain in full (rest from reference TRBV19 and TRBJ1-1): DGGITQSPKYLFRKEGQNVTLSCEQNLNHDAMYWYRQDPGQGLRLIYYSQIVNDFQKGDIAEGYSVSREKKESFPLTVTSAQKNPTAFYLCASSPLPYTEAFFGQGTRLTVV.

The chain carries TRBV9 and TRBJ1-4; D is unclear. CDR1 is SGDLS, CDR2 YYNGEE, per germline. The CDR3 runs to 14 residues. V gave up 0 bases and J gave up 8 bases, with 11 bases separating them. CDR3 coding DNA: TGTGCCAGCAGCGTAGAAGGGAGTGCGGAAAAACTGTTTTTT. Translation gives CASSVEGSAEKLFF.

The table lists this clone with a few counts. The chain links TRBV5-1 to TRBJ1-3, with 7 positions matching TRBD1. Germline CDR1 SGHRS, CDR2 YFSETQ. The CDR3 has 15 amino acids. V trimming: 4 bases; J trimming: 0 bases; junction bases outside the gene matches: 4. CDR3 in amino acids: CASSPTGDSGNTIYF. DNA for the CDR3: TGCGCCAGCAGCCCTACAGGGGACTCTGGAAACACCATATATTTT.

The rearrangement joins TRBV7-2 to TRBJ2-1, with 8 bases that match TRBD1. The CDR3 is 15 amino acids. From germline, CDR1 is SGHTA and CDR2 FQGNSA. The junction had 3 bases not matched to a gene; V was cut back by 3 bases and J by 2 bases. The CDR3 loop reads CASSFGQGPYNEQFF. The CDR3 DNA sequence: TGTGCCAGCAGCTTCGGACAGGGTCCCTACAATGAGCAGTTCTTC.

The chain uses TRBV5-5 and TRBJ1-2, with D hard to call. The germline V and J ends were trimmed by 2 bases and 11 bases, with 10 bases remaining between them. The CDR3 is 11 residues long. In germline, CDR1 is SGHKS, CDR2 YYEKEE (reference sequence). The CDR3 DNA is TGTGCCAGCAGCTTAGGACCCGGTTACACCTTC. Translation: CASSLGPGYTF.

The chain carries TRBV19 and TRBJ2-7; 7 positions agree with TRBD1. CDR1 and CDR2 from the germline V gene are LNHDA and SQIVND (reference sequence). The CDR3 has 15 residues. Trimming at V came to 3 bases and at J to 0 bases, leaving 5 bases not matched to a gene. The CDR3 spells CASSITGASSYEQYF. CDR3 bases: TGTGCCAGTAGTATCACAGGGGCGAGCTCCTACGAGCAGTACTTC.

J is TRBJ1-3 and V is TRBV7-9; 8 nucleotides line up with TRBD1. V was clipped by 3 bases and J by 0 bases; unmatched bases: 7. This CDR3 is 17 amino acids long. Germline values: CDR1 SEHNR, CDR2 FQNEAQ (reference sequence). The CDR3 sequence: CASSLSGTGDSGNTIYF. The DNA of the CDR3 is TGTGCCAGCAGCTTGTCCGGGACAGGCGACTCTGGAAACACCATATATTTT.

The chain uses TRBV4-3 and TRBJ1-1; no reliable D call. Trimming pared 5 bases from V and 4 bases from J, leaving 14 bases between. Germline loops: CDR1 LGHNA, CDR2 YSLEER. CDR3 length equals 14 residues. CDR3 sequence reads: CASSGRVRGTEAFF. The CDR3 DNA sequence: TGCGCCAGCAGCGGAAGGGTGCGGGGCACTGAAGCTTTCTTT.

The chain is built from TRBV5-6 and TRBJ1-5; TRBD1 is a possible D gene (6 bases). This CDR3 contains 15 residues. Germline V gives CDR1 SGHDT, CDR2 YYEEEE. Trimming removed 6 bases at V and 1 base at J, with 14 bases between. The CDR3 bases are TGTGCCAGCACCCTCACAGGGAAGAGCAATCAGCCCCAGCATTTT. Encoded protein: CASTLTGKSNQPQHF. The full variable domain, rest sourced from reference TRBV5-6 and TRBJ1-5, is DAGVTQSPTHLIKTRGQQVTLRCSPKSGHDTVSWYQQALGQGPQFIFQYYEEEERQRGNFPDRFSGHQFPNYSSELNVNALLLGDSALYLCASTLTGKSNQPQHFGDGTRLSIL.

This clone was picked up one time. This chain links TRBV10-1 with TRBJ1-1; 8 bases map to TRBD1. This CDR3 is built from 14 residues. Germline assignment: CDR1 WNHNN and CDR2 SYGVQD (reference sequence). The ends lost 4 bases at V and 4 bases at J; junction bases unmatched: 5. The CDR3 loop reads CASSAGGSGTEAFF. The CDR3 DNA reads TGCGCCAGCAGTGCAGGGGGCAGCGGCACTGAAGCTTTCTTT.

The gene calls are TRBV5-8 and TRBJ1-1; a possible D gene is TRBD1 (5 bases). V was cut by 1 base and J by 2 bases, with 6 bases left in between. This CDR3 spans 13 amino acids. Per the germline V gene, CDR1 is SGHTS and CDR2 is YDEGEE. The CDR3 DNA reads as TGTGCCAGCAGCTTGAGGGGCAACACTGAAGCTTTCTTT. Translated, it gives CASSLRGNTEAFF.